This passage covers 8 T cell receptor beta chains from one sample sequenced in a study of blood T cell repertoires in COVID-19. The table came from immunoSEQ multiplex PCR; TCRdb's copy has only in-frame clones and leaves some out. The sample holds about 83,000 clones, roughly 86% seen once. Sequencing was carried out using peripheral blood. These receptors were collected from a woman older than 75 in a cohort sampled during active or convalescent COVID-19.

The chain combines TRBV5-1 with TRBJ2-7; 10 positions match TRBD1. The V and J ends lost 1 base and 2 bases, in that order; junction bases with no gene match: 3. Germline V lookup: CDR1 SGHRS, CDR2 YFSETQ. The CDR3 consists of 15 residues. CDR3 amino acids: CASSLMTGGPYEQYF. CDR3 DNA: TGCGCCAGCAGCTTGATGACAGGGGGCCCCTACGAGCAGTACTTC.

The chain joins TRBV7-9 to TRBJ2-7; 9 nucleotides agree with TRBD1. There are 16 residues in the CDR3. Germline CDR1 is SEHNR and CDR2 is FQNEAQ (reference sequence). V gave up 3 bases and J gave up 2 bases; unmatched junction bases: 8. For the CDR3, the DNA is TGTGCCAGCAGCTTTGAGTTGGGACAGGGAACCTACGAGCAGTACGTC. Encoded protein: CASSFELGQGTYEQYV.

V and J are TRBV11-2 and TRBJ1-2; perhaps TRBD1 as D (6 bases). The CDR3 runs 14 residues. Trimming removed 2 bases from V and 3 bases from J, with 10 bases in between. Per germline, CDR1 SGHAT and CDR2 FQNNGV. CDR3 in amino acids: CASSLSRTDYGYTF. For the CDR3, the DNA is TGTGCCAGCAGCTTAAGCCGGACAGACTATGGCTACACCTTC.

This clone was counted a single time. This chain links TRBV24-1 with TRBJ2-1; TRBD2 is a possible D gene (6 bases). In germline, CDR1 is KGHDR, CDR2 SFDVKD. Trimming pared 3 bases from V and 0 bases from J, leaving 8 bases between. This CDR3 region has 15 residues. For the CDR3, the DNA is TGTGCCACCAGTGATGGGGGGTTCTCCTACAATGAGCAGTTCTTC. Protein product: CATSDGGFSYNEQFF.

This chain connects TRBV5-1 to TRBJ2-3, with TRBD2 matching 8 bases. The germline CDR1 and CDR2 sequences are SGHRS and YFSETQ. The CDR3 runs to 13 residues. After removal of 5 bases from V and 4 bases from J, the junction contained 3 bases not matched to a gene. In DNA form, the CDR3 reads TGCGCCAGCAGGCGGCGGGAGGCAGATACGCAGTATTTT. Its protein is CASRRREADTQYF. Complete variable domain (other parts from reference TRBV5-1 and TRBJ2-3): KAGVTQTPRYLIKTRGQQVTLSCSPISGHRSVSWYQQTPGQGLQFLFEYFSETQRNKGNFPGRFSGRQFSNSRSEMNVSTLELGDSALYLCASRRREADTQYFGPGTRLTVL.

The V gene is TRBV7-3, the J gene TRBJ1-6, with a tentative D call TRBD1 (6 bases). In germline, CDR1 is SGHTA, CDR2 FQGTGA. This CDR3 contains 14 residues. V lost 3 bases, J lost 6 bases, and 9 bases lay in between. The CDR3 reads CASSFDRSNSPLHF. The CDR3 DNA sequence: TGTGCCAGCAGCTTTGACAGGAGTAATTCACCCCTCCACTTT.

The rearrangement uses TRBV14 and TRBJ1-5; 12 bases align to TRBD1. The CDR3 has 18 residues. Germline CDR1 is SGHDN and CDR2 is FVKESK. J lost 1 base, V lost 9 bases, and 13 bases had no gene match. CDR3 amino acids: CARKPPGQGAWSNQPQHF. The DNA for the CDR3 is TGTGCCAGGAAACCTCCGGGACAGGGGGCATGGAGCAATCAGCCCCAGCATTTT.

The chain carries TRBV9 and TRBJ2-1, with a tentative D call TRBD2 (6 bases). There are 15 residues in the CDR3. CDR1 SGDLS and CDR2 YYNGEE come from the germline V gene. V was cut by 2 bases and J by 4 bases, with 13 bases left in between. This CDR3 is CASSVEGAGYNEQFF. In nucleotides, the CDR3 is TGTGCCAGCAGCGTGGAGGGCGCCGGGTACAATGAGCAGTTCTTC.